This T cell receptor (beta chain) was captured by sequencing in a study of blood T cell repertoires in COVID-19. The repertoire was sequenced with immunoSEQ multiplex PCR; TCRdb's copy has only in-frame clones and lacks some. This repertoire shows 14,000 or so clones, around 69% found once; its top ten account for 20% to 25%. The germline V gene has CDR1 GTSNPN and CDR2 SVGIG (reference sequence). This CDR3 has 13 residues. V trimming: 7 bases; J trimming: 4 bases; junction bases outside the gene matches: 9. This clone has a handful of counts. The specimen was peripheral blood. The receptor comes from a boy between 2 and 10 years old with active or convalescent COVID-19. The gene calls are TRBV30 and TRBJ2-7, with 8 bases identical to TRBD1. CDR3 in amino acids: CALLTYRGYEQYF. The CDR3 region has the DNA TGTGCCTTACTCACGTACAGGGGGTACGAGCAGTACTTC.